The T cell receptor beta chain under discussion was sequenced for a study of response to subunit inactivated influenza vaccine. General study findings and limits: New T cells are recruited in small numbers by each seasonal influenza vaccination, according to the authors' suggestion.

In this sample, this clonotype turned up a few times. What it binds is not known. TCRdb re-derived calls from the RT-PCR reads in MiXCR, one entry per CDR3 protein. The sample gives approximately 490,000 distinct CDR3 sequences, approximately 7.7% of which show up once; around 13% is in the top ten. Germline V CDR1 and CDR2: DFQATT, SNEGSKA (reference sequence). J was trimmed by 7 bases and V by 6 bases; bases with no gene match: 15. This CDR3 has 15 residues. The starting material was PBMCs from blood, obtained less than 30 months after vaccination. The chain carries TRBV20-1 and TRBJ1-1; 9 bases are shared with TRBD1. The TCR sequence derives from a man aged 45 to 70 who received an inactivated influenza vaccine. CDR3 amino acids: CSAPQGGQGSSEAFF. The CDR3 DNA sequence: TGCAGTGCCCCTCAGGGGGGACAGGGCTCCAGTGAAGCTTTCTTT.